The 29 T cell receptor beta chains listed next were all sequenced from one sample in a study of T cell responses to AZD1222 COVID-19 vaccine (dated by TCRdb to the early 2020s). Libraries were made using the immunoSEQ multiplex PCR assay. Held by TCRdb, this immuneACCESS table contains in-frame sequences only and omits some clones. Under half of the omission traces to an unresolved V gene where checked; the cause of the rest is unknown. The sample table lists some 280,000 clones, 90% to 95% of them with a count of one. The ten largest make up around 0.57% of the sample. Taken with the paper, the label for time point translates to: about 28 days (+/-7) after the second vaccine dose. The sample here was peripheral blood, taken 28 days after the second AZD1222 dose. The receptors were sampled from an adult who received the AZD1222 COVID-19 vaccine.

The gene calls are TRBV7-2 and TRBJ2-2; D uncertain. This CDR3 has 14 residues. Per germline, CDR1 SGHTA and CDR2 FQGNSA. Trimming removed 3 bases at V and 6 bases at J, with 11 bases between. The CDR3 nucleotides read TGTGCCAGCAGCTTCGAATTTTCGGCCGGGGAGCTGTTTTTT. This gives the protein CASSFEFSAGELFF.

The genes are TRBV11-3 and TRBJ2-2, with TRBD1 matching 7 bases. Germline CDR1 and CDR2: SGHNT and YENEEA. The length of the CDR3 is 18 residues. Germline trimming cut 0 bases from V and 1 base from J; bases unmatched to any gene: 8. This CDR3 reads CASSLDRVGGKNTGELFF. Here the CDR3 DNA reads TGTGCCAGCAGCTTAGATCGAGTAGGGGGCAAGAACACCGGGGAGCTGTTTTTT. The full variable domain, completed using reference TRBV11-3 and TRBJ2-2, is EAGVVQSPRYKIIEKKQPVAFWCNPISGHNTLYWYLQNLGQGPELLIRYENEEAVDDSQLPKDRFSAERLKGVDSTLKIQPAELGDSAVYLCASSLDRVGGKNTGELFFGEGSRLTVL.

V is TRBV5-1 and J is TRBJ2-1; a weak D match, TRBD1 (6 bases). The V gene lost 0 bases and the J gene lost 0 bases, with 22 bases spanning the gap. From germline, CDR1 is SGHRS and CDR2 YFSETQ. The CDR3 contains 20 residues. This chain's CDR3 is CASSLDGVPLQGSSYNEQFF. For the CDR3, the DNA is TGCGCCAGCAGCTTGGATGGTGTCCCCCTACAGGGCAGCTCCTACAATGAGCAGTTCTTC.

The chain is built from TRBV3-1 (or the pseudogene TRBV3-2) and TRBJ1-2; D is ambiguous. Germline CDR1 is LGHDT and CDR2 is YNNKEL (reference sequence). This CDR3 is 12 amino acids long. V was trimmed by 2 bases and J by 5 bases, leaving 6 bases between them. In DNA, the CDR3 is TGTGCCAGCAGCCAACCGATGTATGGCTACACCTTC. Amino acid sequence: CASSQPMYGYTF.

The chain links TRBV9 to TRBJ2-7, with D unclear. Per the germline V gene, CDR1 is SGDLS and CDR2 is YYNGEE. Trimming left V 0 bases short and J 2 bases short, with 9 bases between. CDR3 length: 14 amino acids. The CDR3 DNA follows: TGTGCCAGCAGCGTAGGTCCGTCCGCCTACGAGCAGTACTTC. Amino acid sequence: CASSVGPSAYEQYF.

This chain joins TRBV6-5 and TRBJ2-5; 8 bases line up with TRBD1. Germline loops: CDR1 MNHEY, CDR2 SVGAGI. Trimming at V came to 6 bases and at J to 1 base, leaving 4 bases not matched to a gene. The CDR3 runs to 14 residues. CDR3 in DNA: TGTGCCAGCAGCCCCAGGGGGCCCCAAGAGACCCAGTACTTC. Translating it yields CASSPRGPQETQYF.

V is TRBV7-2 and J is TRBJ2-7; possibly TRBD1 or TRBD2 for D (5 bases each). CDR3 length: 16 residues. The V gene's germline CDR1 is SGHTA and CDR2 FQGNSA. The V end was cut by 4 bases, the J end by 0 bases, with 16 bases between. The CDR3 here is CASSSLGVGTSYEQYF. In nucleotides, the CDR3 is TGTGCCAGCAGCTCACTTGGTGTAGGGACCTCCTACGAGCAGTACTTC.

The chain couples TRBV6-5 to TRBJ2-1; D is uncertain. Per germline, CDR1 MNHEY and CDR2 SVGAGI. CDR3 length: 15 amino acids. V shed 5 bases and J shed 0 bases, with 11 bases lying between them. CDR3 sequence (DNA): TGTGCCAGCAGTCCATTATCGAGCTCCTACAATGAGCAGTTCTTC. Translation gives CASSPLSSSYNEQFF.

The chain employs TRBV20-1 and TRBJ1-5; D is unresolved. Germline V gene sequence: CDR1 DFQATT, CDR2 SNEGSKA (reference sequence). The CDR3 consists of 14 residues. V lost 3 bases, J lost 0 bases, and 9 bases lay in between. This chain's CDR3 is CSASQHLSNQPQHF. As DNA, the CDR3 is TGCAGTGCTAGTCAACACCTTAGCAATCAGCCCCAGCATTTT.

The chain uses TRBV2 and TRBJ1-2; 9 bases match TRBD1. V gave up 7 bases and J gave up 2 bases; unmatched junction bases: 11. The CDR3 contains 16 residues. Per germline, CDR1 SNHLY and CDR2 FYNNEI. The CDR3 reads CASTTYRDRVNYGYTF. DNA of the CDR3: TGTGCCAGCACCACGTATAGGGACAGGGTGAACTATGGCTACACCTTC.

The rearrangement uses TRBV28 and TRBJ2-3; D not resolved. Looked up from germline, CDR1 is MDHEN and CDR2 is SYDVKM. The CDR3 has 16 residues. V dropped 3 bases and J dropped 0 bases, with 13 bases sitting between them. CDR3 sequence: CASSFSPGFSTDTQYF. As DNA, the CDR3 is TGTGCCAGCAGTTTCTCGCCAGGTTTCAGCACAGATACGCAGTATTTT.

The chain employs TRBV11-2 and TRBJ2-3; D gene uncertain. Germline assignment: CDR1 SGHAT and CDR2 FQNNGV. The CDR3 is 14 residues long. V gave up 1 base and J gave up 11 bases, with 16 bases separating them. The DNA of the CDR3 is TGTGCCAGCAGCTTAGTAAAGGCCCCTCGGTGGCAGTATTTT. It translates to CASSLVKAPRWQYF.

The chain couples TRBV19 to TRBJ2-3; D uncertain. CDR1 LNHDA and CDR2 SQIVND come from the germline V gene (reference sequence). V lost 5 bases and J 5 bases, leaving 5 bases between the germline ends. This CDR3 contains 11 residues. This CDR3 reads CASSSQDTQYF. CDR3 bases: TGTGCCAGTAGTTCCCAAGATACGCAGTATTTT.

The chain joins TRBV5-6 to TRBJ2-7; the match to TRBD1 covers 7 bases. J gave up 1 base and V 3 bases, and 4 bases lay outside the gene matches. Germline CDR1 and CDR2: SGHDT and YYEEEE. The length of the CDR3 is 14 residues. The CDR3 sequence: CASSWWTGSYEQYF. The CDR3 coding sequence is TGTGCCAGCAGCTGGTGGACAGGATCCTACGAGCAGTACTTC.

The genes are TRBV4-2 and TRBJ2-7; a possible D gene is TRBD1 (6 bases). CDR1 LGHNA and CDR2 YNFKEQ come from the germline V gene. V was clipped by 2 bases and J by 4 bases, with 15 bases between them. The CDR3 spans 15 residues. DNA for the CDR3: TGTGCCAGCAGCCAACAAACTGGGGGCCCGTACGAGCAGTACTTC. This translates into CASSQQTGGPYEQYF.

The CDR3 nucleotides are TGTGCCAGCAGTCCCGGGCAATTGGGCGGGTACGAGCAGTACTTC. This codes for CASSPGQLGGYEQYF. The rearrangement links TRBV2 to TRBJ2-7; tentatively, D is TRBD2 (5 bases). Trimming removed 5 bases at V and 4 bases at J, with 18 bases between. CDR3 length: 15 residues. Per germline, CDR1 SNHLY and CDR2 FYNNEI.

The chain links TRBV6-5 to TRBJ2-1, with 7 nucleotides matching TRBD2. The trim removed 5 bases at V and 6 bases at J, leaving 10 bases unmatched. The CDR3 totals 15 residues. Germline CDR1 is MNHEY and CDR2 is SVGAGI. CDR3 amino acids: CASSLKRGMGNEQFF. The DNA for the CDR3 is TGTGCCAGCAGTCTAAAGCGGGGAATGGGCAATGAGCAGTTCTTC.

V is TRBV6-5 and J is TRBJ1-1; 7 bases agree with TRBD1. The V segment lost 4 bases and the J segment 0 bases; nucleotides outside the gene matches: 5. CDR1 is MNHEY and CDR2 is SVGAGI in the germline V gene. CDR3 length equals 15 residues. CDR3 in DNA: TGTGCCAGCAGTTTTCAGGGGGAAGTGAACACTGAAGCTTTCTTT. Amino acid sequence: CASSFQGEVNTEAFF.

This clone occurred once. This sequence joins TRBV20-1 and TRBJ2-5, with a tentative D call TRBD1 (6 bases). Germline CDR1 reads DFQATT; CDR2 reads SNEGSKA (reference sequence). The CDR3 loop spans 11 amino acids. Trimming removed 7 bases from V and 4 bases from J, with 10 bases in between. The CDR3, as DNA: TGCAGTGGGGACACGCCAGAGACCCAGTACTTC. This translates into CSGDTPETQYF.

The V and J genes are TRBV24-1 and TRBJ2-7, with 8 bases aligning to TRBD1. The CDR3 runs 13 residues. V was clipped by 12 bases and J by 7 bases; unmatched bases: 13. Germline loops: CDR1 KGHDR, CDR2 SFDVKD. The CDR3 reads CARGCQGAREQYF. DNA of the CDR3: TGTGCCCGAGGGTGCCAGGGGGCGAGAGAGCAGTACTTC.

This chain uses TRBV29-1 with TRBJ1-1; maybe TRBD1 (6 bases). CDR1 and CDR2 from the germline V gene are SQVTM and ANQGSEA. V was shortened by 7 bases and J by 5 bases, with 14 bases between the two germline ends. The CDR3 contains 12 residues. In DNA form, the CDR3 reads TGCAGCGCCCGAAGGCAGGGGACTGAAGCTTTCTTT. It specifies CSARRQGTEAFF.

This rearrangement joins TRBV13 to TRBJ2-7; maybe TRBD1 (6 bases). The CDR3 is 13 residues long. In germline, CDR1 is PRHDT, CDR2 FYEKMQ (reference sequence). V was cut by 0 bases and J by 4 bases, with 7 bases left in between. CDR3 coding DNA: TGTGCCAGCAGCTTAGGGCAGGGGTACGAGCAGTACTTC. Amino acids: CASSLGQGYEQYF.

In regard to this clone: Other DNA sequences of this sample code for an identical CDR3. The chain recombines TRBV28 with TRBJ1-2; D is perhaps TRBD1 (5 bases). The germline V and J ends were trimmed by 2 bases and 4 bases, with 8 bases remaining between them. CDR3 length: 13 amino acids. CDR1 MDHEN and CDR2 SYDVKM come from the germline V gene. The CDR3 region has the DNA TGTGCCAGCAGTTTAGGGGGACTCTATGGCTACACCTTC. Its translation is CASSLGGLYGYTF.

The chain is built from TRBV27 and TRBJ2-6; D possibly corresponds to TRBD1 (6 bases). The V gene's germline CDR1 is MNHEY and CDR2 SMNVEV (reference sequence). This CDR3 is 16 amino acids long. With 4 bases removed from V and 1 base from J, the gap between germline ends came to 11 bases. CDR3 sequence reads: CASSSRTASGANVLTF. The CDR3 nucleotides read TGTGCCAGCAGTTCCCGGACAGCTTCTGGGGCCAACGTCCTGACTTTC.

This sequence joins TRBV7-6 and TRBJ2-7; TRBD2 aligns across 9 bases. Germline assignment: CDR1 SGHVS and CDR2 FNYEAQ. The CDR3 totals 16 residues. V trimming: 4 bases; J trimming: 1 base; junction bases outside the gene matches: 8. In nucleotides, the CDR3 is TGTGCCAGCAGCTCCATAGCGGGAGTTATTTCCTACGAGCAGTACTTC. Protein product: CASSSIAGVISYEQYF. Filled out from reference TRBV7-6 and TRBJ2-7, the complete variable domain reads GAGVSQSPRYKVTKRGQDVALRCDPISGHVSLYWYRQALGQGPEFLTYFNYEAQQDKSGLPNDRFSAERPEGSISTLTIQRTEQRDSAMYRCASSSIAGVISYEQYFGPGTRLTVT.

This sequence joins TRBV18 and TRBJ2-7; 11 bases are a match to TRBD2. V lost 3 bases and J lost 3; bases outside the gene matches: 4. The CDR3 runs to 15 residues. Per germline, CDR1 KGHSH and CDR2 LQKENI. CDR3 amino acids: CASSPGLAESYEQYF. The CDR3 DNA sequence: TGTGCCAGCTCACCGGGACTAGCGGAGAGCTACGAGCAGTACTTC.

CDR3 coding DNA: TGTGCCAGCAGCCCCCAGGCCCTCTATGGCTACACCTTC. As protein: CASSPQALYGYTF. J is TRBJ1-2 and V is TRBV6-6; D gene unclear. The CDR3 has 13 amino acids. Trimming took off 6 bases at V and 4 bases at J, with 12 bases between the two ends. Germline CDR1 MNHNY, CDR2 SVGAGI (reference sequence).

Worth noting for this clone: Other DNA sequences in the same sample also yield this CDR3. This sequence joins TRBV5-1 and TRBJ2-3; TRBD2 agrees at 9 bases. V shed 4 bases and J 0 bases; nucleotides not matched to a gene: 6. The CDR3 is 16 amino acids. Germline lookup yields CDR1 SGHRS and CDR2 YFSETQ. The CDR3 DNA follows: TGCGCCAGCAGCCCTGGACTAGCGTCTAGCACAGATACGCAGTATTTT. Translation gives CASSPGLASSTDTQYF. The full variable domain, completed using reference TRBV5-1 and TRBJ2-3, is KAGVTQTPRYLIKTRGQQVTLSCSPISGHRSVSWYQQTPGQGLQFLFEYFSETQRNKGNFPGRFSGRQFSNSRSEMNVSTLELGDSALYLCASSPGLASSTDTQYFGPGTRLTVL.

The rearrangement links TRBV2 to TRBJ2-1, with TRBD2 matching over 12 bases. CDR1 is SNHLY and CDR2 is FYNNEI in the germline V gene. Trimming at V came to 1 base and at J to 7 bases, leaving 5 bases not matched to a gene. The CDR3 is 16 amino acids. CDR3 sequence reads: CASSEGLAGGQNEQFF. CDR3 DNA sequence: TGTGCCAGCAGTGAAGGGCTAGCGGGAGGGCAGAATGAGCAGTTCTTC. Supplemented by reference TRBV2 and TRBJ2-1, the full variable domain reads EPEVTQTPSHQVTQMGQEVILRCVPISNHLYFYWYRQILGQKVEFLVSFYNNEISEKSEIFDDQFSVERPDGSNFTLKIRSTKLEDSAMYFCASSEGLAGGQNEQFFGPGTRLTVL.